The text below deals with one T cell receptor (beta chain). CDR3 length: 13 residues. Trimming took off 5 bases at V and 9 bases at J, with 14 bases between the two ends. Per the germline V gene, CDR1 is MNHEY and CDR2 is SVGAGI. TCRdb reprocessed the 5' RACE reads with MiXCR, giving one entry per CDR3 protein. Of approximately 250,000 distinct CDR3 sequences in the sample, 15% to 20% were seen once. The data were taken from a study of T-cell memory formation after mild COVID-19. Study overall: The study found TCR clusters largely donor specific.

This TCR came from a man aged 18 to 30 who had mild COVID-19 (a few samples of this study predate the infection). Cell type and time point are not known. This chain links TRBV6-5 with TRBJ1-5; D ambiguous. The sequenced sample consisted of PBMCs or a T cell subset sorted from them (not recorded which). The CDR3 nucleotides read TGTGCCAGCAGTCTCCGGGCCGAGCGGCCCCAGCATTTT. Encoded protein: CASSLRAERPQHF.